Below are 20 T cell receptor beta chains sequenced from a single sample in a study of T cell repertoires in cytomegalovirus infection. These TCRs are of unknown antigen specificity. TCRdb reprocessed the reads with MiXCR, giving one entry per CDR3 protein. This table holds about 280,000 distinct CDR3 sequences, around 20% found once. Material: cultured PBMCs, obtained from culture after CMV antigen stimulation. These receptors were taken from a human donor in good health (CMV status not recorded). Some clones in this sample may be carry-over from other donors' samples.

This clonotype was seen at least ten times. V and J are TRBV7-2 and TRBJ2-5; 9 nucleotides match TRBD1. V was pared by 5 bases and J by 4 bases, with 8 bases of the junction left unmatched. This CDR3 has 15 residues. The germline gives CDR1 SGHTA, CDR2 FQGNSA. This CDR3 reads CASSGRTGDRETQYF. CDR3 coding DNA: TGTGCCAGCAGCGGACGGACAGGGGATAGAGAGACCCAGTACTTC.

This clonotype occurred many times. The gene calls are TRBV6-5 and TRBJ2-1, with TRBD2 matching 16 bases. Germline values: CDR1 MNHEY, CDR2 SVGAGI. Trimming took 5 bases from V and 12 from J; bases not matched to a gene: 7. The CDR3 has 15 residues. The CDR3 DNA reads TGTGCCAGCAGTCCGGCGGGACTAGCGGGAGGGGTGCAGTTCTTC. It is translated as CASSPAGLAGGVQFF.

There are many counts of this clonotype. V usage is TRBV27 and J usage is TRBJ1-6; TRBD1 matches 7 bases. The CDR3 consists of 15 residues. Germline CDR1 MNHEY, CDR2 SMNVEV (reference sequence). Losses at the gene ends were 3 bases for V and 8 bases for J; bases not matched to a gene: 7. For the CDR3, the DNA is TGTGCCAGCAGTTTGAAACAGGGGATCCATTCACCCCTCCACTTT. This codes for CASSLKQGIHSPLHF.

This clonotype was picked up a small number of times. As DNA, the CDR3 is TGTGCCAAACGGATTCGACCCCAGCATTTT. It specifies CAKRIRPQHF. The J gene is TRBJ1-5, the V gene TRBV15, with D unclear. V dropped 10 bases and J dropped 10 bases, with 11 bases sitting between them. The CDR3 has 10 amino acids. In germline, CDR1 is LNHNV, CDR2 YYDKDF (reference sequence).

This CDR3 reads CASSRGRQSTDTQYF. The CDR3 DNA reads TGTGCCAGCAGCCGAGGGAGGCAGAGCACAGATACGCAGTATTTT. The genes are TRBV3-1 and TRBJ2-3; maybe TRBD2 (6 bases). Germline V gene sequence: CDR1 LGHDT, CDR2 YNNKEL (reference sequence). There are 15 residues in the CDR3. Trimming cost V 4 bases and J 0 bases, with 11 bases left between them.

The chain carries TRBV20-1 and TRBJ1-4, with D possibly TRBD1 on 6 matching bases. Germline loops: CDR1 DFQATT, CDR2 SNEGSKA (reference sequence). The CDR3 covers 15 residues. Trimming shortened V by 1 base and J by 4 bases, and 13 bases separated the two germline ends. CDR3 bases: TGCAGTGCTAGAGGAGGGGGGACTCATAATGAAAAACTGTTTTTT. Its protein is CSARGGGTHNEKLFF.

This clonotype was detected ten times or more. The rearrangement joins TRBV7-9 to TRBJ2-1; 8 bases fit TRBD2. Germline CDR1 is SEHNR and CDR2 is FQNEAQ (reference sequence). The V and J ends lost 2 bases and 9 bases, in that order; junction bases with no gene match: 6. This CDR3 is built from 14 residues. The CDR3 nucleotides read TGTGCCAGCAGCTTATGGAGCGGGAGAGGTGAGCAGTTCTTC. Encoded protein: CASSLWSGRGEQFF.

J is TRBJ1-1 and V is TRBV7-2; D is perhaps TRBD1 (5 bases). Trimming shortened V by 1 base and J by 4 bases, and 19 bases separated the two germline ends. This CDR3 is built from 17 residues. The germline V gene has CDR1 SGHTA and CDR2 FQGNSA. DNA of the CDR3: TGTGCCAGCAGCTTAGGTCCCGGGAGGGGCGTAAGCACTGAAGCTTTCTTT. Translating gives CASSLGPGRGVSTEAFF.

The chain recombines TRBV24-1 with TRBJ2-3; D possibly corresponds to TRBD2 (5 bases). Between the trimmed V and J ends, which lost 0 bases and 0 bases, there was a span of 9 bases. This CDR3 region has 16 residues. Germline CDR1 is KGHDR and CDR2 is SFDVKD. The CDR3 nucleotides read TGTGCCACCAGTGATTTGTTGCCGGGGAGCACAGATACGCAGTATTTT. It is translated as CATSDLLPGSTDTQYF.

This clonotype was seen more than once but under ten times. The chain recombines TRBV6-4 with TRBJ1-1; perhaps TRBD1 as D (5 bases). CDR1 and CDR2 (germline): MRHNA, SNTAGT. V gave up 6 bases and J gave up 0 bases, with 11 bases separating them. This CDR3 region has 14 residues. The CDR3 DNA reads as TGTGCCAGCAGACGGTCAGGGATGAACACTGAAGCTTTCTTT. Translating it yields CASRRSGMNTEAFF.

This clonotype showed up many times. This chain connects TRBV12-3 or TRBV12-4 to TRBJ2-6; 13 bases are a match to TRBD2. CDR3 length equals 18 residues. J gave up 2 bases and V 6 bases, and 7 bases lay outside the gene matches. The CDR3 here is CASSSGLAGLAGANVLTF. CDR3 coding DNA: TGTGCCAGCAGCTCGGGACTAGCGGGACTAGCTGGGGCCAACGTCCTGACTTTC.

V and J are TRBV6-4 and TRBJ2-2; perhaps TRBD2 as D (6 bases). The CDR3 contains 15 residues. The germline V gene encodes CDR1 MRHNA and CDR2 SNTAGT. V was clipped by 6 bases and J by 6 bases, with 17 bases between them. In DNA form, the CDR3 reads TGTGCCAGCAGCGAAACTAGCCGCGGGTCCGGGGAGCTGTTTTTT. This encodes CASSETSRGSGELFF.

This clonotype has a handful of counts. The chain has TRBV7-2 and TRBJ2-7; D unresolved. Between the trimmed V and J ends, which lost 3 bases and 3 bases, there was a span of 9 bases. The length of the CDR3 is 13 residues. Germline lookup yields CDR1 SGHTA and CDR2 FQGNSA. This CDR3 is CASSLFANYEQYF. CDR3 nucleotides: TGTGCCAGCAGCTTGTTCGCGAACTACGAGCAGTACTTC.

This clonotype was detected only a few times. The chain combines TRBV15 with TRBJ1-5, with D uncertain. Trimming stripped 3 bases from V and 0 bases from J, with 6 bases between. CDR3 length: 14 amino acids. CDR1 is LNHNV, CDR2 YYDKDF, per germline (reference sequence). The CDR3, as DNA: TGTGCCACCAGCAGTAGAAATAGCAATCAGCCCCAGCATTTT. Its protein is CATSSRNSNQPQHF.

DNA for the CDR3: TGCAGTGCTAGAGATGATCGAGGGACTAGCAATCAGCCCCAGCATTTT. This codes for CSARDDRGTSNQPQHF. The chain is built from TRBV20-1 and TRBJ1-5, with D possibly being TRBD1 (5 bases). The CDR3 runs 16 residues. V dropped 0 bases and J dropped 0 bases, with 12 bases sitting between them. CDR1 is DFQATT, CDR2 SNEGSKA, per germline (reference sequence).

The chain is built from TRBV18 and TRBJ2-4; the D is unclear. The germline gives CDR1 KGHSH, CDR2 LQKENI. Trimming took 2 bases from V and 8 from J, leaving 7 bases between them. The CDR3 loop spans 12 amino acids. CDR3 bases: TGTGCCAGCTCACCAGACCGGGACATTCAGTACTTC. This codes for CASSPDRDIQYF.

This clonotype came up many times. The chain joins TRBV7-2 to TRBJ1-1, with 11 bases matching TRBD1. The germline V gene encodes CDR1 SGHTA and CDR2 FQGNSA. Germline trimming cut 5 bases from V and 6 bases from J; bases unmatched to any gene: 8. The CDR3 has 15 amino acids. For the CDR3, the DNA is TGTGCCAGCAGCACGGGACAGGGGGGATTTGCTGAAGCTTTCTTT. It specifies CASSTGQGGFAEAFF.

This clonotype was counted ten times or more. This chain links TRBV7-2 with TRBJ2-7; D possibly corresponds to TRBD2 (5 bases). Trimming shortened V by 1 base and J by 2 bases, and 21 bases separated the two germline ends. The CDR3 totals 18 residues. CDR1 and CDR2 from the germline V gene are SGHTA and FQGNSA. The CDR3 sequence: CASSLEKPGYGEPYEQYF. The CDR3 bases are TGTGCCAGCAGCTTAGAAAAGCCGGGGTACGGGGAGCCCTACGAGCAGTACTTC.

This clonotype was counted ten times or more. The chain joins TRBV7-2 to TRBJ2-3, with D hard to call. CDR1 and CDR2 from the germline V gene are SGHTA and FQGNSA. Trimming left V 1 base short and J 7 bases short, with 15 bases between. The length of the CDR3 is 15 residues. The CDR3 region is CASSLGPTQGNTQYF. In nucleotides, the CDR3 is TGTGCCAGCAGCTTAGGGCCCACGCAAGGGAATACGCAGTATTTT.

This clonotype was seen only a few times. The chain joins TRBV27 to TRBJ2-1; possible D gene TRBD2, 5 bases. Germline V lookup: CDR1 MNHEY, CDR2 SMNVEV (reference sequence). The CDR3 is 15 amino acids. V was pared by 5 bases and J by 10 bases, with 21 bases between. The CDR3 nucleotides read TGTGCCAGCAGTCGGAACCCCTCCGGGATAGGGGAGCAGTTCTTC. Residues: CASSRNPSGIGEQFF.